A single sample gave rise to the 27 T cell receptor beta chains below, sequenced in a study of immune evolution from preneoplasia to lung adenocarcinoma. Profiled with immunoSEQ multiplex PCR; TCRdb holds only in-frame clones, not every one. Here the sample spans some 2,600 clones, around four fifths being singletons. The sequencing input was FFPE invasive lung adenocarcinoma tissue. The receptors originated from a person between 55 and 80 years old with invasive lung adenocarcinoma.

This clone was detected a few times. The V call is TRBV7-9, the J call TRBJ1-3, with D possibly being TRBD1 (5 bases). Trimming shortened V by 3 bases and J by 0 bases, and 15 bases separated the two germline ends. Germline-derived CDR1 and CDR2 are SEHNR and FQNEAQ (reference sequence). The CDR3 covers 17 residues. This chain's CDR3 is CASSFLGPLSSGNTIYF. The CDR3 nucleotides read TGTGCCAGCAGCTTCTTGGGGCCTTTAAGCTCTGGAAACACCATATATTTT. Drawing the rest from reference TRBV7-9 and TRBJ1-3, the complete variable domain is DTGVSQNPRHKITKRGQNVTFRCDPISEHNRLYWYRQTLGQGPEFLTYFQNEAQLEKSRLLSDRFSAERPKGSFSTLEIQRTEQGDSAMYLCASSFLGPLSSGNTIYFGEGSWLTVV.

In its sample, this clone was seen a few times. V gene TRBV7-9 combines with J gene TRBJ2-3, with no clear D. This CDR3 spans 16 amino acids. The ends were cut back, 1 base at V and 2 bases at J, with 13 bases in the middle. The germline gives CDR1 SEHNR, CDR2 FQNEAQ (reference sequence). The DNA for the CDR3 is TGTGCCAGCAGCTTAGGCGGCGGACCGATCACAGATACGCAGTATTTT. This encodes CASSLGGGPITDTQYF.

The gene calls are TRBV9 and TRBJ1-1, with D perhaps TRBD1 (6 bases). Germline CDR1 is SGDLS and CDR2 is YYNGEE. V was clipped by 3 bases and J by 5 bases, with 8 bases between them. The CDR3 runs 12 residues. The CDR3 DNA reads TGTGCCAGCAGCGCGGGACAAACTGAAGCTTTCTTT. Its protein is CASSAGQTEAFF.

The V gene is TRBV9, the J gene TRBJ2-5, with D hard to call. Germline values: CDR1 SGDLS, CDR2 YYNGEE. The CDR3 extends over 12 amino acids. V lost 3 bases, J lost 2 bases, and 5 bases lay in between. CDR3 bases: TGTGCCAGCAGCGCCGAACAAGAGACCCAGTACTTC. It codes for CASSAEQETQYF. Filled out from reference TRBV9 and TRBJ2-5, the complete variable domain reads DSGVTQTPKHLITATGQRVTLRCSPRSGDLSVYWYQQSLDQGLQFLIQYYNGEERAKGNILERFSAQQFPDLHSELNLSSLELGDSALYFCASSAEQETQYFGPGTRLLVL.

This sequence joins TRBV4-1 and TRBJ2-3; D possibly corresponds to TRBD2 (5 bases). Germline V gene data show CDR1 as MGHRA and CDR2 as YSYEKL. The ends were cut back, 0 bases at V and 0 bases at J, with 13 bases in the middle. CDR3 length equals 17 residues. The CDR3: CASSQDPSGISTDTQYF. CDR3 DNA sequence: TGCGCCAGCAGCCAAGATCCCAGCGGTATTAGCACAGATACGCAGTATTTT.

Here the CDR3 reads CASSEVGSSGNTIYF. In DNA form, the CDR3 reads TGTGCCAGCAGTGAAGTGGGCAGCTCTGGAAACACCATATATTTT. This chain uses TRBV6-1 with TRBJ1-3; D not resolved. The V end lost 1 base, the J end lost 0 bases, and 7 bases lay between the germline ends. Germline CDR1 and CDR2: MNHNS and SASEGT. The CDR3 totals 15 residues.

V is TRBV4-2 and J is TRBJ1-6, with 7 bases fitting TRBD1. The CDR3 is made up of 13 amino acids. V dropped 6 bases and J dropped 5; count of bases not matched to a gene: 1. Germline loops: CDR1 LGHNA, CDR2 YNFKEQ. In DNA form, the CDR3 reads TGTGCCAGCAGGGGACAGAATAATTCACCCCTCCACTTT. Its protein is CASRGQNNSPLHF.

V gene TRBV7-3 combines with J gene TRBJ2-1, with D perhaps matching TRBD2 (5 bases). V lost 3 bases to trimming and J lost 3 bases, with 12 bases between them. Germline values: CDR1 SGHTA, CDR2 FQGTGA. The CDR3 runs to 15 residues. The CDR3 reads CASSLDSGNYNEQFF. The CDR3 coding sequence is TGTGCCAGCAGCTTGGACTCGGGGAACTACAATGAGCAGTTCTTC.

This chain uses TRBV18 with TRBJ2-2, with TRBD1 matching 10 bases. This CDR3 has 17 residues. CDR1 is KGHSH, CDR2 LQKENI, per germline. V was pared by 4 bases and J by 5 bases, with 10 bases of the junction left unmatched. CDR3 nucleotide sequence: TGTGCCAGCTCACACTATGACAGGGGGCGCCGGACCGGGGAGCTGTTTTTT. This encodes CASSHYDRGRRTGELFF.

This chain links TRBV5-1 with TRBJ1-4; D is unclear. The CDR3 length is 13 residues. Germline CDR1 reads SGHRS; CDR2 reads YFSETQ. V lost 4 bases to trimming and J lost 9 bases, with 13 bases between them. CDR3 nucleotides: TGCGCCAGCAGCGGGGAGACGGGGAAAAAACTGTTTTTT. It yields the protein CASSGETGKKLFF. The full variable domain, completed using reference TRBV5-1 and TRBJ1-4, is KAGVTQTPRYLIKTRGQQVTLSCSPISGHRSVSWYQQTPGQGLQFLFEYFSETQRNKGNFPGRFSGRQFSNSRSEMNVSTLELGDSALYLCASSGETGKKLFFGSGTQLSVL.

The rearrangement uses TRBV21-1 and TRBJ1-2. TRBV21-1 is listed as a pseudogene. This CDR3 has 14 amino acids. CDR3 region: CASSKMDRYYGYTF. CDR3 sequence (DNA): TGTGCCAGCAGCAAAATGGACCGATACTATGGCTACACCTTC.

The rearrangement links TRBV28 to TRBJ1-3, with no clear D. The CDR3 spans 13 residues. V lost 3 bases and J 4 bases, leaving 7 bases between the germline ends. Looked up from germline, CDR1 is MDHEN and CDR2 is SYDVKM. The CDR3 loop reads CASSLGLGNTIYF. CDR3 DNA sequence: TGTGCCAGCAGTTTGGGGTTAGGAAACACCATATATTTT.

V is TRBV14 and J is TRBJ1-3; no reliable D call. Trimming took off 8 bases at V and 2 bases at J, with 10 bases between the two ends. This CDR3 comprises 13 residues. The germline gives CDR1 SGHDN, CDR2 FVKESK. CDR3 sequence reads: CASSPWAGNTIYF. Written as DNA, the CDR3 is TGTGCCAGCTCCCCCTGGGCTGGAAACACCATATATTTT.

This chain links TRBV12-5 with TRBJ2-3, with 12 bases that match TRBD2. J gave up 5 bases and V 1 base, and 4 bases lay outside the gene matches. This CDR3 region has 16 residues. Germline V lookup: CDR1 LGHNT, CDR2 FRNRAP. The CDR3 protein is CASGLGLAGVGDTQYF. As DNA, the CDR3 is TGTGCTAGTGGTTTGGGACTAGCGGGAGTCGGAGATACGCAGTATTTT.

CDR3: CASSPGLAGAGETQYF. The CDR3 nucleotides are TGTGCCAGCAGCCCGGGACTAGCGGGGGCGGGGGAGACCCAGTACTTC. The chain recombines TRBV5-6 with TRBJ2-5; the match to TRBD2 covers 14 bases. This CDR3 is 16 amino acids long. Germline assignment: CDR1 SGHDT and CDR2 YYEEEE. V lost 4 bases and J lost 5; bases outside the gene matches: 7.

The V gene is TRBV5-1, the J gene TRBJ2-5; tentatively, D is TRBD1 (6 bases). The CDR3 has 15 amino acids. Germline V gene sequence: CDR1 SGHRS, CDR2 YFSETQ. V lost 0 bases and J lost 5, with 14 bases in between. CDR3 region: CASSLGQVIGETQYF. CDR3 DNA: TGCGCCAGCAGCTTGGGACAGGTTATCGGTGAGACCCAGTACTTC. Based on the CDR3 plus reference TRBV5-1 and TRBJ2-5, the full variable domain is KAGVTQTPRYLIKTRGQQVTLSCSPISGHRSVSWYQQTPGQGLQFLFEYFSETQRNKGNFPGRFSGRQFSNSRSEMNVSTLELGDSALYLCASSLGQVIGETQYFGPGTRLLVL.

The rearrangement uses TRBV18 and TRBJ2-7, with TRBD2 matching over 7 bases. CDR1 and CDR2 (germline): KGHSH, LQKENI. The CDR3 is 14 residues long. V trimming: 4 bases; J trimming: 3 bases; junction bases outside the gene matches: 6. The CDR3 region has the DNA TGTGCCAGCTCACTCGGACTAGGTCTCTACGAGCAGTACTTC. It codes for CASSLGLGLYEQYF.

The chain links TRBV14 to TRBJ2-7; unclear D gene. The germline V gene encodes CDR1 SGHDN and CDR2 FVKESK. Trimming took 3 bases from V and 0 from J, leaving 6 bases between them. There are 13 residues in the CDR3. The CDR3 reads CASSHGSSYEQYF. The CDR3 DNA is TGTGCCAGCAGCCATGGCAGCTCCTACGAGCAGTACTTC.

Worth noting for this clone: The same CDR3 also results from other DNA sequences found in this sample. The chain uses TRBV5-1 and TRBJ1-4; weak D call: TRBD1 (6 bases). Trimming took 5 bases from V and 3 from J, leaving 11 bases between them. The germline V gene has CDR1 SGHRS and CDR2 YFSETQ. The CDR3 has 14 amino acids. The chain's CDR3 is CASSQGYANEKLFF. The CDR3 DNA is TGCGCCAGCAGTCAGGGGTATGCTAATGAAAAACTGTTTTTT.

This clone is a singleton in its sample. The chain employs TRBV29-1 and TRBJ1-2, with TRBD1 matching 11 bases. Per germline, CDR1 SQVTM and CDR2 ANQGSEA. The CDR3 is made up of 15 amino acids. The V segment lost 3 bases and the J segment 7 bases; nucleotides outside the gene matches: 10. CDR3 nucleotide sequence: TGCAGCGTTGACGCTCCCGGGACAGGGGGGCCTGGCTACACCTTC. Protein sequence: CSVDAPGTGGPGYTF.

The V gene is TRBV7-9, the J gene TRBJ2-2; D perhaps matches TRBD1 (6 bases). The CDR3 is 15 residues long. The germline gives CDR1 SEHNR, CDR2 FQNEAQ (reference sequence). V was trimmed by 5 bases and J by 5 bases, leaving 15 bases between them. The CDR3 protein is CASSPPGQETGELFF. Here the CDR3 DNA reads TGTGCCAGCAGCCCTCCGGGACAAGAAACCGGGGAGCTGTTTTTT.

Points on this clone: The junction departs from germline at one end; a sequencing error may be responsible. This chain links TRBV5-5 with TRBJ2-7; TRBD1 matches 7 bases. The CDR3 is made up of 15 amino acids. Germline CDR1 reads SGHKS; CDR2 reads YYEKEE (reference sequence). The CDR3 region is CASSVTGQSSYEQYF. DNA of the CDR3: TGTGCCAGCAGCGTGACAGGGCAGAGCTCCTACGAGCAATACTTC.

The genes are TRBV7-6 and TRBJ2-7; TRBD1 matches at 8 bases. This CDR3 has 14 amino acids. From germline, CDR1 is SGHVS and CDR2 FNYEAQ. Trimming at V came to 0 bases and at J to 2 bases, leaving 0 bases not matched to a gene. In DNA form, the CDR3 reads TGTGCCAGCAGCTTAGCCAGGGGGCCCTACGAGCAGTACTTC. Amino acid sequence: CASSLARGPYEQYF.

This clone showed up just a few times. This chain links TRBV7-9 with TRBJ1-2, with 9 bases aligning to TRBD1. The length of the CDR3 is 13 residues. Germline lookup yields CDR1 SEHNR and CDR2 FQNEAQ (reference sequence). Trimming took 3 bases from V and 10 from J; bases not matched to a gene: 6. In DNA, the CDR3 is TGTGCCAGCAGCTTTCCGGGACAGGGTGTCTACACCTTC. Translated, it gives CASSFPGQGVYTF.

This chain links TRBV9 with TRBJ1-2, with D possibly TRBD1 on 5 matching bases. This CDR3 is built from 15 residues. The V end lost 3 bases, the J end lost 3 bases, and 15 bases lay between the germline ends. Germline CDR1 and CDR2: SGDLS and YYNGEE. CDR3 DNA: TGTGCCAGCAGCGGCCGGGACCGGGGGGACTATGGCTACACCTTC. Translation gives CASSGRDRGDYGYTF.

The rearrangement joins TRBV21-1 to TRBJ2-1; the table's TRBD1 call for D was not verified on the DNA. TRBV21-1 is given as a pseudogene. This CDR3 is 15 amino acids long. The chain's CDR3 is CAKKGTQGVHNEQFF. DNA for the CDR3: TGTGCCAAAAAGGGTACACAGGGAGTACACAATGAGCAGTTCTTC.

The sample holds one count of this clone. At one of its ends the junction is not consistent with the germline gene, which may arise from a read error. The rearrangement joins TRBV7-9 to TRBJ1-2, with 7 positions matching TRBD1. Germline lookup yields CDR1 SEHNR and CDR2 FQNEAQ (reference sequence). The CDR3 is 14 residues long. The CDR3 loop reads CASSPRQGDYGYTF. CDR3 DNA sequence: TGTGCCAGCAGCCCCCGACAGGGAGACTATGGTTACACCTTC.